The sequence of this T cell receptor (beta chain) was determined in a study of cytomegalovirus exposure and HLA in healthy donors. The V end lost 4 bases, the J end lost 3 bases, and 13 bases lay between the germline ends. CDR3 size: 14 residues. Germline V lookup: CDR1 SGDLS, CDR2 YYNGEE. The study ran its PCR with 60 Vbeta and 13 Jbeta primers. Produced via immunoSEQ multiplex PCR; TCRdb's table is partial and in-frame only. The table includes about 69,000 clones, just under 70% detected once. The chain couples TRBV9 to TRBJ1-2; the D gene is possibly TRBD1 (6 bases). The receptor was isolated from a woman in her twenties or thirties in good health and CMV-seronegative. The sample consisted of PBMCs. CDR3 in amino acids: CASSPRRQDYGYTF. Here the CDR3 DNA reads TGTGCCAGCAGCCCTCGAAGACAGGACTATGGCTACACCTTC.